The rows below give T cell receptor beta chains drawn from one sample of a study of CD8 T cells in ankylosing spondylitis. Using its own MiXCR run on the 5' RACE reads, TCRdb lists one record per CDR3 protein. The sample has more than 250,000 distinct CDR3 sequences; under 8.5% are singletons. Source material: blood, either unsorted or a sorted T cell fraction (not recorded which). The source is a male donor with ankylosing spondylitis. Both conserved end residues are part of each CDR3. The order of the fields is clone size, D gene, V gene, J gene, CDR3 DNA, CDR3 protein. D genes are given only for firm matches. Expanded clones get a size class; other rows say once, few or many, or leave the size out.

size: .; D: TRBD1; V: TRBV6-1; J: TRBJ2-7; DNA: TGTGCCAGCAGAGGGACAGGGGGCCACGAGCAGTACTTC; CDR3: CASRGTGGHEQYF
size: few; D: .; V: TRBV6-2/TRBV6-3; J: TRBJ2-2; DNA: TGTGCCAGCAGCATTGGGGGAGTCGGGGAGCTGTTTTTT; CDR3: CASSIGGVGELFF
size: few; D: .; V: TRBV15; J: TRBJ1-5; DNA: TGTGCCACCAGCAGAGTCGGTCGCGGAAGCAATCAGCCCCAGCATTTT; CDR3: CATSRVGRGSNQPQHF
size: .; D: .; V: TRBV4-3; J: TRBJ2-2; DNA: TGCGCCAGCAGCCATGGTCTATTAACCACGAACACCGGGGAGCTGTTTTTT; CDR3: CASSHGLLTTNTGELFF
size: .; D: .; V: TRBV12-3/TRBV12-4; J: TRBJ1-2; DNA: TGTGCCAGCAGCCGAGGACGAAACTATGGCTACACCTTC; CDR3: CASSRGRNYGYTF
size: few; D: .; V: TRBV13; J: TRBJ2-7; DNA: TGTGCCAGCAGCAAAAGGGGCGCACTGGCCTACGAGCAGTACTTC; CDR3: CASSKRGALAYEQYF
size: few; D: TRBD2; V: TRBV27; J: TRBJ2-7; DNA: TGTGCCAGCAGGCGGACTAGCGGACGCTACGAGCAGTACTTC; CDR3: CASRRTSGRYEQYF
size: few; D: TRBD1; V: TRBV7-7; J: TRBJ2-1; DNA: TGTGCCAGCAGCTTCGGACAGGGGCAGTATGAGCAGTTCTTC; CDR3: CASSFGQGQYEQFF
size: once; D: TRBD2; V: TRBV19; J: TRBJ2-1; DNA: TGTGCCAGTAGGCCGGGACTAGAAGCCAACAATGAGCAGTTCTTC; CDR3: CASRPGLEANNEQFF
size: many; D: .; V: TRBV29-1; J: TRBJ2-1; DNA: TGCAGCGTTGAGACCCGGGGACTGACTGAGCAGTTCTTC; CDR3: CSVETRGLTEQFF
size: few; D: TRBD2; V: TRBV4-1; J: TRBJ2-7; DNA: TGCGCCAGCCGTAGCGGGGGGAGCTCCTACGAGCAGTACTTC; CDR3: CASRSGGSSYEQYF
size: few; D: .; V: TRBV7-9; J: TRBJ2-7; DNA: TGTGCCAGCAGCCCCTGGCGGGAACCGTACGAGCAGTACTTC; CDR3: CASSPWREPYEQYF
size: .; D: .; V: TRBV12-3/TRBV12-4; J: TRBJ2-7; DNA: TGTGCCAGCAGTCCGGCGGGGACCGTACCCTACGAGCAGTACTTC; CDR3: CASSPAGTVPYEQYF
size: .; D: .; V: TRBV20-1; J: TRBJ2-5; DNA: TGCAGTGCTAGAGACCTTTCGGGAGCGGGCCACCAAGAGACCCAGTACTTC; CDR3: CSARDLSGAGHQETQYF
size: few; D: TRBD2; V: TRBV19; J: TRBJ2-3; DNA: TGTGCCGCGGGACTAGCGGGAGGCGCAGATACGCAGTATTTT; CDR3: CAAGLAGGADTQYF